This T cell receptor (beta chain) is drawn from a study of T cell changes during pregnancy in multiple sclerosis. This CDR3 has 11 amino acids. CDR1 and CDR2 from the germline V gene are SGHNT and YYREEE (reference sequence). Trimming removed 3 bases at V and 4 bases at J, with 4 bases between. Only in-frame clones appear in the TCRdb table, and some are missing; sequencing was by immunoSEQ multiplex PCR. The sample contains some 38,000 clones, 85% to 90% of which appear only once. This clonotype was obtained from a female donor with multiple sclerosis, enrolled in a pregnancy study. Source: CD8+ T cells from peripheral blood mononuclear cells, taken in the third trimester of pregnancy. V and J are TRBV5-4 and TRBJ1-2; D not resolved. The CDR3 DNA follows: TGTGCCAGCAGCTCGGTCTATGGCTACACCTTC. Its translation: CASSSVYGYTF.